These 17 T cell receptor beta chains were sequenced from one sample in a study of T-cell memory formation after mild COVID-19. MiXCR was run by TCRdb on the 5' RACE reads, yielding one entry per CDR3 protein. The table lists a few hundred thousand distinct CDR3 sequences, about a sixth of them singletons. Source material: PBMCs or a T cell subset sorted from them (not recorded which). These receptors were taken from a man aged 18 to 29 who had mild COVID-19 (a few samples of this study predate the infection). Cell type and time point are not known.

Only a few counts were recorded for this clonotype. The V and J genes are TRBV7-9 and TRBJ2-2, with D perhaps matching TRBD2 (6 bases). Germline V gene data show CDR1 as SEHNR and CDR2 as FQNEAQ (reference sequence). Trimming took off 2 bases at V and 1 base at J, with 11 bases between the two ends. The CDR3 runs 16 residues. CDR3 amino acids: CASSLPSGENTGELFF. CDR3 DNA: TGTGCCAGCAGCTTACCCTCGGGAGAGAACACCGGGGAGCTGTTTTTT.

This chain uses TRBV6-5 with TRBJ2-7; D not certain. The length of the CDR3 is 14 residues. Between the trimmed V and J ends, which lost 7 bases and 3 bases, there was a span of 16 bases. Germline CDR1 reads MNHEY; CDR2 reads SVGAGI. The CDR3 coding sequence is TGTGCCAGCACCAGATTCGGGCCCCACTACGAGCAGTACTTC. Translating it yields CASTRFGPHYEQYF.

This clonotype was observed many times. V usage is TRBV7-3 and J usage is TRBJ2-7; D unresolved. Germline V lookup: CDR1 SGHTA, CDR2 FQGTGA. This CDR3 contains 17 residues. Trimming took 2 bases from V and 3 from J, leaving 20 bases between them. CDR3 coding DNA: TGTGCCAGCAGCTTAGCCAAGGGCCCTCCACCTGACTACGAGCAGTACGTC. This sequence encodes CASSLAKGPPPDYEQYV.

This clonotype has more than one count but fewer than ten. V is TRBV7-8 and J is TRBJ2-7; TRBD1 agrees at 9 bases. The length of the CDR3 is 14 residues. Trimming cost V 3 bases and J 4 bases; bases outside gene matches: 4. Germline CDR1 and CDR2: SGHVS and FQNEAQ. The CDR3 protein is CASSFRDREYEQYF. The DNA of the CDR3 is TGTGCCAGCAGCTTTCGGGACAGGGAATACGAGCAGTACTTC.

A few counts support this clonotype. This CDR3 is CSARGLVPGNTIYF. Written as DNA, the CDR3 is TGCAGTGCTAGAGGGTTGGTCCCTGGAAACACCATATATTTT. The chain joins TRBV20-1 to TRBJ1-3; D gene uncertain. CDR1 and CDR2 from the germline V gene are DFQATT and SNEGSKA (reference sequence). Trimming took 1 base from V and 2 from J, leaving 9 bases between them. This CDR3 comprises 14 residues.

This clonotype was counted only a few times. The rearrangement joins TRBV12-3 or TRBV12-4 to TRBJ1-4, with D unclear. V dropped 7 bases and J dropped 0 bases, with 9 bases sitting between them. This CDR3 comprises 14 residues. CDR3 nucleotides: TGTGCCAGCACCGCAGCTTCAACTAATGAAAAACTGTTTTTT. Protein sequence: CASTAASTNEKLFF.

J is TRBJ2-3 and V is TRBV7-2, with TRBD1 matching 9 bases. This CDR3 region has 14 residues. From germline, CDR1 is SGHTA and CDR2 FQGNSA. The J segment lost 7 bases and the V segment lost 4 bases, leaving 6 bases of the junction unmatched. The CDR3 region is CASSSRTGDNTQYF. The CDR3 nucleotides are TGTGCCAGCAGCTCCCGGACAGGGGATAATACGCAGTATTTT.

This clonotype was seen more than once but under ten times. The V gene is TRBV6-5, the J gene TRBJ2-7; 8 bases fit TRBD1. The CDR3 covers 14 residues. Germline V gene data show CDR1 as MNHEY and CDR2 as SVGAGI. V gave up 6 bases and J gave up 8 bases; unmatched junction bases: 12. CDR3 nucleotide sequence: TGTGCCAGCAGCCCTCCGGGACAGGTTGAACAGCAGTACTTC. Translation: CASSPPGQVEQQYF.

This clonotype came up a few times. The CDR3 bases are TGTGCCAGCAGTTCGACTAGCGGGGGGGAGGCAGATACGCAGTATTTT. Its translation: CASSSTSGGEADTQYF. The V call is TRBV28, the J call TRBJ2-3; 14 nucleotides line up with TRBD2. V lost 4 bases and J lost 4; bases outside the gene matches: 4. This CDR3 is 16 amino acids long. Germline CDR1 MDHEN, CDR2 SYDVKM.

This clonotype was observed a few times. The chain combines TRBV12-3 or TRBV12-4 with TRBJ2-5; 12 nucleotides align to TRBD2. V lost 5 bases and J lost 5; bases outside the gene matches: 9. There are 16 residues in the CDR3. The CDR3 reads CASSPRLAGVEETQYF. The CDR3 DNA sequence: TGTGCCAGCAGTCCCCGACTAGCGGGGGTGGAGGAGACCCAGTACTTC.

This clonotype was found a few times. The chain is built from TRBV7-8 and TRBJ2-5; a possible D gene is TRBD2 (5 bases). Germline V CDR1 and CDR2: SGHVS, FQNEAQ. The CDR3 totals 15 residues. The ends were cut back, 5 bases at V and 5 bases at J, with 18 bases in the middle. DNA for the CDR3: TGTGCCAGCAGCCCCGCCGCGAGGGTGGCTGAGACCCAGTACTTC. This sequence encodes CASSPAARVAETQYF.

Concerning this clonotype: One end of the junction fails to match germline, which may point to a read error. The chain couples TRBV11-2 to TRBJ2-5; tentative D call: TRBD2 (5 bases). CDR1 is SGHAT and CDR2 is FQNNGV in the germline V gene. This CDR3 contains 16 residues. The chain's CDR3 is CASRPYTSREQETQCF. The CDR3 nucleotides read TGTGCCAGCAGACCATATACCTCCCGGGAACAAGAGACCCAGTGCTTC.

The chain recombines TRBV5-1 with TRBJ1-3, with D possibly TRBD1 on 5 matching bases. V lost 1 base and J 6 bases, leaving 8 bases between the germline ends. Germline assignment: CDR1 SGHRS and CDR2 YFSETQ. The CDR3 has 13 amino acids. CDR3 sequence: CASSLLGENTIYF. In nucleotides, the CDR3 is TGCGCCAGCAGCTTGCTGGGGGAAAACACCATATATTTT.

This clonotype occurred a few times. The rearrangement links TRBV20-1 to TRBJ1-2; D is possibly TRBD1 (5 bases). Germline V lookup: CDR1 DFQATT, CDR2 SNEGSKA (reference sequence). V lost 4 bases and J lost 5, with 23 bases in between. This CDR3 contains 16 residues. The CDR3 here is CSAKDPGGTAQYGYTF. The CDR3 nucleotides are TGCAGTGCTAAAGACCCCGGGGGGACCGCTCAGTATGGCTACACCTTC.

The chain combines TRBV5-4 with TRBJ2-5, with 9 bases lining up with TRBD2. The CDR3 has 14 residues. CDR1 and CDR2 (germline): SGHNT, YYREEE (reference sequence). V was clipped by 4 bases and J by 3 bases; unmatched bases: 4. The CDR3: CASSTRLAEETQYF. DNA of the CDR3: TGTGCCAGCAGCACCAGACTAGCGGAAGAGACCCAGTACTTC.

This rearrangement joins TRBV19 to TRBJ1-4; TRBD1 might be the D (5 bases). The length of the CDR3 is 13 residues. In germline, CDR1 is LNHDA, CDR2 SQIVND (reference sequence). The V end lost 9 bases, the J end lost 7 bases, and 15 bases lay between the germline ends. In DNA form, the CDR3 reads TGTGCCAGCACATCAGGGTTTTTTGAAAAACTGTTTTTT. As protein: CASTSGFFEKLFF.

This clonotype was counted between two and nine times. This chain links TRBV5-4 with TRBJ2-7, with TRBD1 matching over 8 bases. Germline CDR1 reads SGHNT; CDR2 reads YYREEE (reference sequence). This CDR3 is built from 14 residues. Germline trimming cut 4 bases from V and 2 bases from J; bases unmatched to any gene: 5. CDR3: CASSTGQDPYEQYF. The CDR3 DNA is TGTGCCAGCAGCACGGGACAGGACCCCTACGAGCAGTACTTC.